The 3 T cell receptor beta chains presented below share a single source sample, sequenced in a study of regulatory T cells in long-lasting Graves disease. HTBI primers from iRepertoire and Arm-PCR of CDR3 regions yielded the TCR beta libraries. Each CDR3 protein is one row after TCRdb ran MiXCR on the multiplex PCR reads. The profile covers under 300,000 distinct CDR3 sequences, with about 18% appearing a single time and 12% to 15% taken by the ten largest. The time point was: newly diagnosed GD, antithyroid drugs for less than 3 months. Extracted RNA from PBMCs served as the source of the TCR library. The same data also contributed to another study, on T cells in Graves' hyperthyroidism and ophthalmopathy.

The input for sequencing was peripheral blood mononuclear cells (PBMCs), taken at new diagnosis, from a patient treated with antithyroid drugs. These receptors were collected from a young woman with Graves disease.

This clonotype was seen many times. The gene calls are TRBV7-9 and TRBJ2-5; 7 bases match TRBD1. V shed 0 bases and J 0 bases; nucleotides not matched to a gene: 7. The germline CDR1 and CDR2 sequences are SEHNR and FQNEAQ (reference sequence). The length of the CDR3 is 17 residues. As DNA, the CDR3 is TGTGCCAGCAGCTTAGCCATCACGACAGGGTACCAAGAGACCCAGTACTTC. Amino acid sequence: CASSLAITTGYQETQYF.

This sequence joins TRBV5-1 and TRBJ2-3, with 8 bases lining up with TRBD2. V lost 4 bases to trimming and J lost 1 base; unmatched junction nucleotides: 5. Looked up from germline, CDR1 is SGHRS and CDR2 is YFSETQ. This CDR3 is built from 15 residues. The CDR3 loop is CASSPGGLGTDTQYF. CDR3 coding DNA: TGCGCCAGCAGCCCGGGGGGGCTAGGCACAGATACGCAGTATTTT.

This clonotype came up a few times. The chain couples TRBV7-3 to TRBJ2-2, with TRBD2 as a possible D gene (5 bases). Germline CDR1 and CDR2: SGHTA and FQGTGA. V shed 3 bases and J shed 6 bases, with 8 bases lying between them. There are 13 residues in the CDR3. CDR3 sequence reads: CASSLGDAGELFF. In DNA, the CDR3 is TGTGCCAGCAGCTTGGGAGACGCCGGGGAGCTGTTTTTT.